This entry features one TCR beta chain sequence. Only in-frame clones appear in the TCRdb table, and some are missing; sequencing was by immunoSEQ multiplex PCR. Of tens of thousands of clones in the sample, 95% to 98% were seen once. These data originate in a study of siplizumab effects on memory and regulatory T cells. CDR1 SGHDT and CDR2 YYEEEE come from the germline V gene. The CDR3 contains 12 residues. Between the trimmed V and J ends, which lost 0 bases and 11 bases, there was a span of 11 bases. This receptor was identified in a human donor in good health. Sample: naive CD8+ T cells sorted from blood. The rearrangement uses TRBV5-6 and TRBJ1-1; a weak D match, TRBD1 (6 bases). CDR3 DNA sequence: TGTGCCAGCAGCTTGGGGACAGACCAGGCTTTCTTT. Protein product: CASSLGTDQAFF.